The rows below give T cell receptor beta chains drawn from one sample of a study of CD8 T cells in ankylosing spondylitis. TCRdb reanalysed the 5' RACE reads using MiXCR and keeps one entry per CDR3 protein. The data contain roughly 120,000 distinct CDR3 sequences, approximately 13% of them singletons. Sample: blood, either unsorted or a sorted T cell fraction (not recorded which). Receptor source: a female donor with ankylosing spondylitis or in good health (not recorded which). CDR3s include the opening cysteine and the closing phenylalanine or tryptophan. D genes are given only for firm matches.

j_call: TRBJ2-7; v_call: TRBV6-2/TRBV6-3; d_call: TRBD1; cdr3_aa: CASSYDQGAYEQYF
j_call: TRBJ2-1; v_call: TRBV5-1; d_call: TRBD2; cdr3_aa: CASSDWLAGGYNEQFF
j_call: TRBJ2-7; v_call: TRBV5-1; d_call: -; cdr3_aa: CASSVGLTGSSHEQYF
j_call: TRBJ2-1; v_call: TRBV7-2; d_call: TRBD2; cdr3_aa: CASSPLLAGDYNEQFF
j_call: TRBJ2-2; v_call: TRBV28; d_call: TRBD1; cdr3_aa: CASSTGTGNTGELFF
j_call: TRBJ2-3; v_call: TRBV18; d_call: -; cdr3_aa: CASSPGDADTQYF
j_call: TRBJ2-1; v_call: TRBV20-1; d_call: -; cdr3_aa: CSARDSQGSYNEQFF
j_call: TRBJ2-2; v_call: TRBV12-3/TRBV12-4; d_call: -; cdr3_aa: CASSPSSVYTGELFF
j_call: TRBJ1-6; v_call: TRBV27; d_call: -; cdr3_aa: CASSVYNSPLHF
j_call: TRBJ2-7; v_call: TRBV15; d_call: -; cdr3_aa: CATSSWEGASDEQYF
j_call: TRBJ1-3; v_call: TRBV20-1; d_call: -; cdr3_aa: CSAERESSGNTIYF
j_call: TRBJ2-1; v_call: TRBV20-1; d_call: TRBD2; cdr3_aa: CSARDRDKPGGFHNEQFF
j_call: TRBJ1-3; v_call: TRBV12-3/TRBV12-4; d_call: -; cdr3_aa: CASSLDTGNTIYF